The source of this T cell receptor beta chain is a study of blood T cell repertoires in COVID-19 (TCRdb year 2020). Context from the whole study: Collaborator samples came from the United States, Italy and Spain and covered acute and convalescent phases of COVID-19. The repertoires were made available in a free public database intended to serve as a resource for research on the immune response to SARS-CoV-2. Subjects who had been exposed to COVID-19, were actively infected with it, or had recovered from it provided the deeply sampled blood TCRbeta repertoires that made up the dataset. Nearly every sample came with metadata listing a de-identified subject ID, COVID-19 status, age in years and sex. The samples were drawn from two sources: the first 160 participants of the ongoing ImmuneRACE study, and some 1,300 subjects contributed by 6 global collaborators. HLA class I and class II types, where available, came from metadata supplied by the sample provider rather than from assay-based typing. The material from the prospective study consisted of cDNA or gDNA derived from T cells, B-cell-depleted T cells, or PBMCs. Overall study outcomes, separate from this receptor: How much clinical and demographic metadata was included differed by source and by participant, and the metadata was provided uncurated.

In regard to this clone: There is no known antigen for this receptor. No much larger clone is present one base from it, and per-base qualities are unavailable.

TCRbeta CDR3 regions were amplified from genomic DNA using the immunoSEQ Assay, a bias-controlled multiplex PCR. The authors' analysis ran thus. Within the assay, amplification of reference gene primers was used to estimate how many nucleated cells each sample contained. To quantify the absolute abundance of each unique TCRbeta CDR3 rearrangement, sequence reads were collapsed and filtered. For each sample, productive Simpson clonality was calculated by taking the square root of Simpson's diversity index across productive rearrangements. TCRdb obtained this table from immuneACCESS and retained in-frame rearrangements with V and J assigned. These tables miss some clones; where compared with another copy, unresolved V genes account for less than half of the shortfall, and the remainder is unexplained. The V and J calls and clone size come from that table; D and trimming were worked out from the DNA. Recorded for this sample are some 200,000 clones; 75% to 90% of them occurred a single time. Of the sample, 2% to 2.5% is held by the ten largest clones.

Participants in the prospective study were enrolled through a virtual design, were aged about 18 to 89 years, and lived in about two dozen United States geographic areas. In the prospective study, participants were assigned to cohorts based on the clinical history participants reported in a screening survey and a study questionnaire. Recovered participants in ImmuneRACE Cohort 3 were defined by two consecutive negative NP/OP PCR tests, clearance by a healthcare professional, or resolution of symptoms. Each participant in the prospective study had whole blood, serum and a nasopharyngeal or oropharyngeal swab collected by mobile phlebotomists. Additional blood draws and questionnaires over an approximately two-month period could optionally be provided by prospective study participants. Prospective study blood samples were shipped either frozen or at room temperature before DNA extraction. This TCR came from a young woman who had recovered from COVID-19. Sequencing used PBMCs or T cells enriched from blood (not recorded which).

The bases read TGTGCCAGCAGCCCGCGACAGGATAATGAAAAACTGTTTTTT. Translated, it gives CASSPRQDNEKLFF. The receptor chain draws on TRBV11-3 and TRBJ1-4; 6 matching bases give a weak D call of TRBD1. The germline V gene provides CDR1 SGHNT and CDR2 YENEEA. The CDR3 contains 14 residues, cysteine and phenylalanine counted. The retained sequence is limited to the CDR3, 42 bases, with the frame set at the first base. The junction shows trimming of 5 bases on V and 4 bases on J, plus 11 bases between the germline ends.